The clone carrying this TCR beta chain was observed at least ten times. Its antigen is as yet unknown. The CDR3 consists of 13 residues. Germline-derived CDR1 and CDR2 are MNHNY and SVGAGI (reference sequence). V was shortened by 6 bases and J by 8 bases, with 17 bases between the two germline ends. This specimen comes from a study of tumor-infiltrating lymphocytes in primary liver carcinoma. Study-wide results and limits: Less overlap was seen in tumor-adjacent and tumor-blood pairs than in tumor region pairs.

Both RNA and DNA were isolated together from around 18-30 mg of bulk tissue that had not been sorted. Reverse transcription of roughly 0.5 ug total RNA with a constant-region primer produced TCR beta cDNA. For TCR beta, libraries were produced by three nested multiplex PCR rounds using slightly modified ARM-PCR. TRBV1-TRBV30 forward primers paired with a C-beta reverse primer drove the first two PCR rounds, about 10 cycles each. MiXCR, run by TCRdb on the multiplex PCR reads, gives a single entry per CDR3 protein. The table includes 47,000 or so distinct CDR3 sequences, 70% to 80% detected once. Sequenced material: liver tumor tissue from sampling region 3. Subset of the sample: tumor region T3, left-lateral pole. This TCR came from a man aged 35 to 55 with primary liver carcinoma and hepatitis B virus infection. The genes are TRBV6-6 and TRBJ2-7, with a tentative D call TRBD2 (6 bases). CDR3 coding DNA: TGTGCCAGCAGATCCGGGACTCTATATAAGCAGTACTTC. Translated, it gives CASRSGTLYKQYF.